The rows below give T cell receptor beta chains drawn from one sample of a study of tumor and adjacent non-tumor tissue in lung cancer. TCRdb processed the multiplex PCR reads anew with MiXCR; each CDR3 protein has one entry. This table has about 85,000 distinct CDR3 sequences, 61% appearing once. The sequencing sample was made of lung tumor tissue. The source of these receptors is a man between 65 and 85 years old with non-small cell lung cancer. The CDR3 runs from the conserved cysteine through the conserved F or W. A D gene is named only where the DNA matches it firmly. A row's size may be missing; if present it is once, few, many or a size class.

d_call	v_call	clone_size	j_call	cdr3_nt	cdr3_aa
.	TRBV28	.	TRBJ2-6	TGTGCCAGCAGTCTAATTAGGAGAAACATGACTGGGGCCAACGTCCTGACTTTC	CASSLIRRNMTGANVLTF
.	TRBV29-1	.	TRBJ1-4	TGCTGCGTTGAAGTGCGTCACCCTAATGAGAAACTGTTTTTT	CCVEVRHPNEKLFF
.	TRBV11-3	.	TRBJ2-5	TGTGCCAGAAGCGGAGAATTACAAGAGACCCAGTACTTC	CARSGELQETQYF
TRBD1	TRBV6-5	.	TRBJ2-3	TGTACCAGCAGTTCACTTCCGGGACAGGCCCCAGATACGCAGTATTTT	CTSSSLPGQAPDTQYF
.	TRBV6-1	.	TRBJ2-3	TGCGCCAGCAGTGAAGTCTTTAGTGGGGACGCAGATACGCAGTATTTT	CASSEVFSGDADTQYF
.	TRBV6-2/TRBV6-3	.	TRBJ2-7	TGCCCCAGCAGTTCCGGAACAGGGTTCAACGAGCAGTACTTC	CPSSSGTGFNEQYF
.	TRBV29-1	.	TRBJ1-2	TGCAGCGTCGTCGGGGATATGCCCTATGGCTACACCTTC	CSVVGDMPYGYTF
TRBD2	TRBV5-4	.	TRBJ2-1	TGTGCCAACAGCTTGGCGACTAGCGGGACGAGCTCCTACAATGAGCAGTCCTTC	CANSLATSGTSSYNEQSF
.	TRBV29-1	many	TRBJ2-7	TGCAGCGTTGAAGGCAGGGGAAGCTACGAGCAGTACTTC	CSVEGRGSYEQYF
.	TRBV20-1	many	TRBJ2-6	TGCAGTGCTAGAGTCAGACTCTCTGGGGCCAACGTCCTGACTTTC	CSARVRLSGANVLTF
.	TRBV20-1	.	TRBJ2-3	TGCAGTGCGGGAGAGGGCGATAAGTCCAATACGCAGTATTTT	CSAGEGDKSNTQYF
.	TRBV20-1	many	TRBJ2-7	TGCAGTGCCCCCAGGGACGGTGCCTACGAGCAGTACTTC	CSAPRDGAYEQYF
.	TRBV24-1	.	TRBJ1-2	TGTGCCACCAGTGATTGGGAGACAGCCCCGGGCTACAGCTTC	CATSDWETAPGYSF
TRBD2	TRBV20-1	.	TRBJ2-7	TGCAGTGCCCCCAAGCCGGGAGGGGAGCAGTACTTC	CSAPKPGGEQYF
TRBD1	TRBV13	many	TRBJ2-3	TGTGCCAGCAGCTCCGGACAGGGTCGCACAGATACGCAGTATTTT	CASSSGQGRTDTQYF
.	TRBV5-4	.	TRBJ2-7	TGTACCAACAGCTTGAATCGGGGGACCGCCTACGAGCAGTACTTC	CTNSLNRGTAYEQYF
.	TRBV11-3	.	TRBJ2-7	TGTGTCAACAGCTTGGAGGACTGGTCGGAGCAGTACTTC	CVNSLEDWSEQYF
.	TRBV5-6	.	TRBJ2-3	TGTACCAGCAGCTTGAGGACTCCTTATACGCAGTATTTT	CTSSLRTPYTQYF
.	TRBV28	few	TRBJ1-5	TGTGCCAGCAGTGAGAGCAATCAGCCCCAGCATTTT	CASSESNQPQHF
.	TRBV11-3	once	TRBJ2-3	TGTGCCTGCAGCGTTGGGACTGGGAGCACAGATACGCAGTATTTT	CACSVGTGSTDTQYF
.	TRBV4-2	.	TRBJ2-1	TGTGCCAGCAGCTCGACAGGCGGCATTAAGCAATTCTTC	CASSSTGGIKQFF
TRBD1	TRBV7-3	.	TRBJ2-2	TGTGCCAGCAGCCTGGACAGGGCGAACACCGGGGAGCTGTTTTTT	CASSLDRANTGELFF
TRBD1	TRBV23-1	.	TRBJ2-1	TGCGCCAGCAGACCCGACAGGGATTATGAGCAGTTCTTC	CASRPDRDYEQFF
TRBD2	TRBV7-8	.	TRBJ2-3	TGTGCCAGCAGCTTGCGGACTAGCCGAAGCACAGATATGCAGTATTTT	CASSLRTSRSTDMQYF
TRBD1	TRBV29-1	few	TRBJ1-2	TGCATCGTCGTCGGGGACAGGCCCTATGACTACACCTTC	CIVVGDRPYDYTF
TRBD2	TRBV20-1	few	TRBJ2-1	TGCAGTGCTGGGACTAGCGGGAGACCCAATGAGCAGTTCTTC	CSAGTSGRPNEQFF
.	TRBV20-1	.	TRBJ2-5	TGCAGTGCTATAGATACGATGAGAGGCGCGGGGTACGGCGAGACCCAGTACTTC	CSAIDTMRGAGYGETQYF
.	TRBV28	.	TRBJ2-7	TGTGCCAGCAGCCCCCCCGACCCAGTCTCCTACGAGCAGTACTTC	CASSPPDPVSYEQYF
TRBD2	TRBV11-2	.	TRBJ2-1	TGTGCCAGCAGCTTAGTGGGAGGGAGTTTCCATGAGCAGTTCTTC	CASSLVGGSFHEQFF
.	TRBV11-1	.	TRBJ2-7	TGTGCCAGCAGTCCAGGTCGAACCAGGAGCTCCCCCGAGCAGTACTTC	CASSPGRTRSSPEQYF
TRBD1	TRBV6-1	.	TRBJ1-1	TGTGCCAGCACCATGGACAGGGGCTTGCCGGCTTTCTTT	CASTMDRGLPAFF
TRBD2	TRBV20-1	few	TRBJ2-1	TGCAGTGCGGGTAGTGGAGGGAGGGCCTTTGACAATGAGCAGTTCTTC	CSAGSGGRAFDNEQFF
TRBD1	TRBV6-5	.	TRBJ2-7	TGCGCCAGCAGTTACGACAGGGGCTCCTACGGGCAGTACTTC	CASSYDRGSYGQYF
.	TRBV5-1	.	TRBJ2-1	TGCGCCAGCAGCTTTAGGAAACAGACTATTTCCTACAATGAGCAGTTCTTC	CASSFRKQTISYNEQFF
TRBD1	TRBV6-1	many	TRBJ2-3	TGTGCCAGCAGTCTATCGGGGACAGGGTTTGCAGATACGCAGTATTTT	CASSLSGTGFADTQYF
.	TRBV4-1	.	TRBJ1-5	TGCGCCAGCGGACAAGGGGGAACAGAAAGGTGCCAGCCCCAGCATTTT	CASGQGGTERCQPQHF
.	TRBV10-3	.	TRBJ2-3	TGTGCCATCAGCGCTAGCGACTATAGCACAGATATGCAGTATTTT	CAISASDYSTDMQYF
.	TRBV10-2	many	TRBJ2-5	TGCGCCAGCATGTCTGAGGGCAGGGAGACCCAGTACTTC	CASMSEGRETQYF
TRBD1	TRBV4-1	.	TRBJ1-3	TGCGCCAGCAGCACCCACCTAGGACAGGGGACAGAGGGAAACACCATATATTTT	CASSTHLGQGTEGNTIYF
.	TRBV20-1	.	TRBJ2-5	TGCAGTGCTAGCGCGACCCTCCAAGAGACCCAGTACTTC	CSASATLQETQYF
TRBD2	TRBV29-1	.	TRBJ2-2	TGTAGCGTTGGGGGGGACTGGTTAACGCTGTTTTTT	CSVGGDWLTLFF
.	TRBV6-2/TRBV6-3	many	TRBJ2-2	TGTGCCAGCAGCCCCAGGGTCACCGGGGAGCTGTTTTTT	CASSPRVTGELFF
.	TRBV6-2/TRBV6-3	many	TRBJ2-7	TGTGCCAGCAGTTACCCTGAGAGCTCCTACGAGCAGTACTTC	CASSYPESSYEQYF
TRBD1	TRBV29-1	many	TRBJ2-5	TGCAGCGTAGCACAGGGGGCAGGGGAGACCCAGTACTTC	CSVAQGAGETQYF
.	TRBV11-2	.	TRBJ2-7	TGTGTCAGCAGCTTCCTCCAGGCGGCAGACTACGAGCAGTACTTC	CVSSFLQAADYEQYF
.	TRBV20-1	many	TRBJ1-2	TGCAGTGCTAATATCTATGGCTACACCTTC	CSANIYGYTF
TRBD2	TRBV20-1	.	TRBJ2-1	TGCAGTGCCTCCCCTTTGGGACTAGCGGGACACTCCTACAATGAGCAGTTCTTC	CSASPLGLAGHSYNEQFF
.	TRBV4-1	few	TRBJ2-5	TGCACCAGTAGCCAAGTGGTCAGCAGGGGTGAGACCCAATACTTC	CTSSQVVSRGETQYF
.	TRBV4-2	.	TRBJ1-4	TGTACCAGCAGCCAGGCTGGGGAAGATGAAAAACTGTTTTTT	CTSSQAGEDEKLFF
.	TRBV20-1	once	TRBJ2-1	TGCAGTGCTAGCGACAGGATTAACAATGAGCAGTTCTTC	CSASDRINNEQFF
.	TRBV29-1	.	TRBJ2-3	TGCTGCACCCGGCGGCAGGGGAAGGATACGCAGTATTTT	CCTRRQGKDTQYF